This T cell receptor beta chain derives from a study of T cells in Graves' hyperthyroidism and ophthalmopathy. Study details: Any treatment followed the collection of peripheral blood at initial diagnosis.

Study findings and constraints: A model of 13 V-J features distinguished ophthalmopathy from stable hyperthyroidism.

There are 14 residues in the CDR3. The ends were cut back, 5 bases at V and 2 bases at J, with 15 bases in the middle. From germline, CDR1 is SQVTM and CDR2 ANQGSEA. TCR beta CDR3 regions were amplified from RNA. The HTBI primer set drove a first-round RT-PCR of the TCR CDR3. Each CDR3 protein gets one entry after TCRdb re-called the multiplex PCR reads with MiXCR. The sample comprises 450,000 to 550,000 distinct CDR3 sequences, approximately 25% of which are singletons, and about 10% rests with the top ten. This clonotype came up many times. Its antigen is as yet unknown. The genes are TRBV29-1 and TRBJ1-2; D unclear. The clonotype comes from a woman between 25 and 40 years old with Graves' ophthalmopathy. Sequenced: blood. CDR3 nucleotide sequence: TGCAGCGTTCCCGCCGGTGGTGACAACTATGGCTACACCTTC. This gives the protein CSVPAGGDNYGYTF.